This entry describes one T cell receptor beta chain. Antigen unknown. 5'RACE primed from the constant segment yielded TCR alpha and TCR beta cDNA libraries bearing sample barcodes and UMIs. TCRdb reprocessed the 5' RACE reads with MiXCR, giving one entry per CDR3 protein. The data show roughly 170,000 distinct CDR3 sequences, 15% to 20% seen once. CDR1 is SGHVS and CDR2 is FQNEAQ in the germline V gene. This CDR3 region has 16 residues. With V trimmed by 4 bases and J by 0 bases, 3 bases remained unmatched. This specimen comes from a study of T-cell memory formation after mild COVID-19. Study-level findings and limits: Pre-infection memory contained some responding clones, which suggested that cross-reactive memory had joined. A balance of CD4 and CD8 characterized clones contracting day 15 to 85, whereas later expanders leaned CD4+. Whether day 37 second-wave clones are SARS-CoV-2-specific was not confirmed.

Sequencing was performed on PBMCs or a T cell subset sorted from them (not recorded which). The V gene is TRBV7-8, the J gene TRBJ2-6, with 7 bases that match TRBD2. This sequence originates from a man younger than 30 who had mild COVID-19 (a few samples of this study predate the infection). Cell type and time point are not known. The CDR3 DNA is TGTGCCAGCAGCTCGCGGGGGATCTCTGGGGCCAACGTCCTGACTTTC. It specifies CASSSRGISGANVLTF.